This T cell receptor beta chain was sequenced in a study of blood T cell repertoires in COVID-19. About the research overall: The study drew acute and convalescent COVID-19 samples from the United States, Italy and Spain. T cells, B-cell-depleted T cells, or PBMCs provided the cDNA or gDNA that served as material.

Source study methods: Amplified reference gene primers provided the basis for estimating nucleated cell counts. Only in-frame clones appear in the TCRdb table, and some are missing; sequencing was by immunoSEQ multiplex PCR. The DNA gave D and trimming, while V, J and clone size come from that table. In the table there are 35,000 to 45,000 clones, about 91% of which are singletons. From germline, CDR1 is KGHDR and CDR2 SFDVKD. This CDR3 region has 15 residues. V lost 7 bases and J 8 bases, leaving 20 bases between the germline ends. The V gene is TRBV24-1, the J gene TRBJ2-1; D possibly corresponds to TRBD2 (6 bases). The receptor was isolated from a man aged 45-65 years with active COVID-19. The specimen sequenced was peripheral blood. The CDR3 DNA follows: TGTGCCACCAGCGACTGGGGGGTTAGATCGCATGAGCAGTTCTTC. Amino acids: CATSDWGVRSHEQFF.